A selection of T cell receptor beta chains follows, all from one sample in a study of T cell repertoires in cytomegalovirus infection. TCRdb called the reads again in MiXCR, with one record for every CDR3 protein. This table has about 490,000 distinct CDR3 sequences, more than 20% appearing once. Source material: PBMCs. The receptors were gathered from a human donor in good health (CMV status not recorded). Some clones in this sample may be carry-over from other donors' samples. Both conserved end residues are part of each CDR3. D genes are given only for firm matches. Clone size is given for some rows only: seen once, a few or many times, or a class if the clone is expanded.

>TRBD1|15|TRBJ2-7|TRBV10-3|.
CAISQGAILSYEQYF
TGTGCCATCAGTCAGGGGGCCATCCTTTCCTACGAGCAGTACTTC
>.|17|TRBJ2-1|TRBV11-3|.
CASSSGLIPGLNNEQFF
TGTGCCAGCAGCTCGGGCCTCATACCGGGACTCAACAATGAGCAGTTCTTC
>.|15|TRBJ2-7|TRBV7-2|.
CASSFSPGHIYEQYF
TGTGCCAGCAGCTTCTCTCCGGGACACATCTACGAGCAGTACTTC
>.|15|TRBJ2-3|TRBV7-9|.
CASSPASVHTDTQYF
TGTGCCAGCAGCCCTGCAAGCGTGCACACAGATACGCAGTATTTT
>.|14|TRBJ2-5|TRBV28|.
CASSPPGQAQTQYF
TGTGCCAGCAGTCCACCCGGGCAGGCGCAGACCCAGTACTTC
>.|14|TRBJ1-1|TRBV12-3/TRBV12-4|.
CASSFGQPNTEAFF
TGTGCCAGCAGTTTCGGACAGCCGAACACTGAAGCTTTCTTT
>.|14|TRBJ1-5|TRBV7-9|.
CASSLKGVGQPQHF
TGTGCCAGCAGCTTAAAAGGGGTGGGTCAGCCCCAGCATTTT
>.|15|TRBJ2-1|TRBV7-6|.
CASSLGLKQHNEQFF
TGTGCCAGCAGCTTAGGGCTGAAACAGCACAATGAGCAGTTCTTC
>.|12|TRBJ1-1|TRBV24-1|few
CATSGLNTEAFF
TGTGCCACCAGTGGTTTGAACACTGAAGCTTTCTTT
>.|13|TRBJ1-5|TRBV24-1|few
CATSDGTNQPQHF
TGTGCCACCAGTGACGGGACAAATCAGCCCCAGCATTTT
>TRBD2|14|TRBJ2-7|TRBV29-1|.
CSVLTGRASYEQYF
TGCAGCGTTTTAACCGGGAGGGCATCCTACGAGCAGTACTTC
>.|17|TRBJ2-4|TRBV4-3|.
CASSVAGETIAKNIQYF
TGCGCCAGCAGTGTCGCTGGAGAAACTATAGCCAAAAACATTCAGTACTTC
>.|12|TRBJ1-2|TRBV6-2/TRBV6-3|.
CASSYTRASYTF
TGTGCCAGCAGTTACACCAGGGCCAGCTACACCTTC
>.|16|TRBJ2-3|TRBV12-3/TRBV12-4|once
CASRTPDVGFTDTQYF
TGTGCCAGCCGTACCCCCGATGTTGGCTTCACAGATACGCAGTATTTT
>.|14|TRBJ1-1|TRBV12-3/TRBV12-4|.
CASILGSYTGFAFF
TGTGCCAGCATCCTAGGGTCCTACACAGGATTCGCTTTCTTT